This is a list of T cell receptor beta chains from one sample in a study of T-cell reconstitution after alpha-beta-depleted transplantation in children. TCRdb re-analysed the PCR reads in MiXCR, keeping a single row per CDR3 protein. Of fewer than 700,000 distinct CDR3 sequences detected, roughly 13% appear once; the ten largest clones hold around 2%. The sequenced sample was PBMCs, mostly from graft donor cells, obtained 360 days after TCRalphabeta/CD19-depleted stem cell transplant. Receptor source: a male patient aged 10 to 17 who had a stem cell transplant for acute myeloid leukemia, so the T cells may come from the graft donor. Both conserved end residues are part of each CDR3. The D gene is left open where the match is weak. Clone size is given for some rows only: seen once, a few or many times, or a class if the clone is expanded.

v_call	j_call	clone_size	d_call	cdr3_nt	cdr3_aa
TRBV9	TRBJ2-2	many	-	TGTGCCAGCAGCCTCCCCTTAGCCACCGGGGAGCTGTTTTTT	CASSLPLATGELFF
TRBV11-2	TRBJ2-1	-	TRBD1	TGTGCCAGCAGCATCCTCGGGACAGGGTATGGCGATGAGCAGTTCTTC	CASSILGTGYGDEQFF
TRBV25-1	TRBJ2-3	-	TRBD2	TGTGCCAGCAGTGACCTAGCGGGAGGGACGCAGTATTTT	CASSDLAGGTQYF
TRBV11-2	TRBJ2-5	-	TRBD1	TGTGCCAGCAGCCTCCGACCCGGACAGGGAGGTCCAGAGACCCAGTACTTC	CASSLRPGQGGPETQYF
TRBV20-1	TRBJ2-7	many	-	TGCAGTGCTATCCTTGGCTTAAGAAGCGAGCAGTACTTC	CSAILGLRSEQYF
TRBV7-8	TRBJ2-3	-	-	TGTGCCAGCAGCTTAGCGCTAGTTCAAAGCACAGATACGCAGTATTTT	CASSLALVQSTDTQYF
TRBV5-5	TRBJ2-5	few	TRBD2	TGTGCCAGCAGGGGACTAGCGGTACAAGAGACCCAGTACTTC	CASRGLAVQETQYF
TRBV14	TRBJ2-7	-	TRBD2	TGTGCCAGCAGCGTTGGACTAGCGGGATCCCACGAGCAGTACTTC	CASSVGLAGSHEQYF
TRBV4-3	TRBJ2-7	-	-	TGCGCCAGCAGCCAAGAAAACATGGGCTCCTACGAGCAGTACTTC	CASSQENMGSYEQYF
TRBV20-1	TRBJ1-2	-	TRBD1	TGCAGTGCTACTCAGGGGACAGGACAGATCTATGGCTACACCTTC	CSATQGTGQIYGYTF
TRBV28	TRBJ2-7	-	-	TGTGCCAGCAGTTCTTCAGTGGCGGGGTTCCCCTACGAGCAGTACTTC	CASSSSVAGFPYEQYF
TRBV20-1	TRBJ2-4	few	TRBD2	TGCAGTGCTAGGTCTAGCGGGATGGACATTCAGTACTTC	CSARSSGMDIQYF
TRBV7-3	TRBJ2-7	many	-	TGTGCCAGCAGCAGCTCAGCAGCCTACGAGCAGTACTTC	CASSSSAAYEQYF
TRBV20-1	TRBJ2-1	many	-	TGCAGTGCGCGGAACGAAGGTGTTGGGGGCAATGAGCAGTTCTTC	CSARNEGVGGNEQFF
TRBV11-2	TRBJ2-7	few	-	TGTGCCAGCAGCTTAGATCTCGGCCTTACCTACGAGCAGTACTTC	CASSLDLGLTYEQYF
TRBV4-3	TRBJ2-5	few	TRBD2	TGCGCCAGCAGCCAGGGTAGCGGGATCCCAGAGACCCAGTACTTC	CASSQGSGIPETQYF
TRBV5-1	TRBJ2-7	-	-	TGCGCCAGCAGCGGGAATCCCTACGAGCAGTACTTC	CASSGNPYEQYF
TRBV14	TRBJ2-1	-	-	TGTGCCAGCAGCCAAGATACCGGGATGTGGACCAATGAGCAGTTCTTC	CASSQDTGMWTNEQFF
TRBV20-1	TRBJ1-4	-	-	TGCAGTGCTACAGGGTCGGGAAAACTGTTTTTT	CSATGSGKLFF
TRBV2	TRBJ2-7	many	-	TGTGCCAGCAGTGGACAGTCCTACGAGCAGTACTTC	CASSGQSYEQYF
TRBV12-3/TRBV12-4	TRBJ2-7	few	-	TGTGCCAGCAGTTTATGGGGGATTGGGGCGACCGAGCAGTACTTC	CASSLWGIGATEQYF
TRBV28	TRBJ2-7	-	-	TGTGCCAGCAGTTTACTGGCTAGCCTCTACGAGCAGTACTTC	CASSLLASLYEQYF
TRBV20-1	TRBJ2-3	-	-	TGCAGTGCTAGAGATGGAGCGACAGATACGCAGTATTTT	CSARDGATDTQYF
TRBV28	TRBJ2-7	-	TRBD2	TGTGCCAGCAGTTTCCCACTAGCGGGAGGGCCCCACGAGCAGTACTTC	CASSFPLAGGPHEQYF